These 9 T cell receptor beta chains originate from one sample sequenced in a study of T cells in Graves' hyperthyroidism and ophthalmopathy (dated by TCRdb to between 2019 and 2020). Receptors were amplified or captured by multiplex PCR. The reads were generated on an Illumina HiSeq 2000. Amplification of TCR beta CDR3 regions was carried out from RNA transcripts. A first-round RT-PCR of the TCR CDR3 used the HTBI primer set with the Qiagen OneStep RT-PCR kit. TCRdb passed the public sequencing reads through fastp at Q25 and MiXCR, retaining productive beta sequences. Every entry covers one CDR3 protein and lists the most common genes and DNA from its rows. The sample table shows a few hundred thousand distinct CDR3 sequences, and 12% to 15% are seen once. The ten largest clonotypes hold about 5% of the sample. The sample comprised blood. The receptors here all came from a woman aged 18 to 35 with Graves' hyperthyroidism.

A single count supports this clonotype. The chain is built from TRBV19 and TRBJ2-7; 7 bases line up with TRBD1. Germline V gene lookup returns CDR1 LNHDA and CDR2 SQIVND (reference sequence). The CDR3 covers 13 residues. J lost 5 bases, V lost 3 bases, and 4 bases had no gene match. This chain's CDR3 is CASSIGTVHEQYF. CDR3 DNA sequence: TGTGCCAGTAGTATCGGGACAGTCCACGAGCAGTACTTC.

The chain couples TRBV11-2 to TRBJ2-7; D is unresolved. Germline V gene sequence: CDR1 SGHAT, CDR2 FQNNGV. The CDR3 sequence is 10 residues long. Trimming left V 8 bases short and J 6 bases short, with 8 bases between. The CDR3 DNA follows: TGTGCCAGCGGGGTTCCCGAGCAGTACTTC. This sequence encodes CASGVPEQYF.

At least ten counts were recorded for this clonotype. The chain uses TRBV12-3 or TRBV12-4 and TRBJ1-3; a weak D match, TRBD1 (5 bases). The CDR3 is made up of 14 amino acids. V lost 1 base to trimming and J lost 10 bases, with 14 bases between them. The DNA of the CDR3 is TGTGCCAGCAGTTTAGAGGAGCCCGCAGGGACCATATATTTT. It is translated as CASSLEEPAGTIYF.

This chain uses TRBV7-9 with TRBJ2-7; 8 bases line up with TRBD1. This CDR3 spans 15 amino acids. Germline values: CDR1 SEHNR, CDR2 FQNEAQ (reference sequence). With V trimmed by 4 bases and J by 3 bases, 8 bases remained unmatched. For the CDR3, the DNA is TGTGCCAGCAGCTCCTCGGGACAGGCGAACTACGAGCAGTACTTC. It is translated as CASSSSGQANYEQYF.

Remarks on this clonotype: One base away lies a much larger clone, so this may be a sequencing read error. V is TRBV27 and J is TRBJ2-3, with 7 positions matching TRBD1. Germline assignment: CDR1 MNHEY and CDR2 SMNVEV (reference sequence). The CDR3 is made up of 16 amino acids. The V and J ends lost 2 bases and 4 bases, in that order; junction bases with no gene match: 9. The CDR3 sequence: CASSLNTGVIPDTQYF. The CDR3 DNA reads TGTGCCAGCAGTTTAAACACAGGGGTGATCCCAGATACGCAGTATTTT.

This clonotype turned up a few times. The V call is TRBV10-3, the J call TRBJ2-5, with D possibly TRBD2 on 6 matching bases. The CDR3 runs 13 residues. Germline CDR1 reads ENHRY; CDR2 reads SYGVKD. V lost 6 bases to trimming and J lost 3 bases, with 11 bases between them. CDR3 sequence: CAIRTTGEETQYF. The CDR3 DNA follows: TGTGCCATCAGGACAACGGGGGAAGAGACCCAGTACTTC.

V is TRBV4-1 and J is TRBJ2-3, with 8 bases that match TRBD2. This CDR3 has 19 amino acids. With 4 bases clipped from V and 2 bases from J, the junction kept 17 bases outside the gene matches. Germline V gives CDR1 MGHRA, CDR2 YSYEKL. The CDR3: CASSPQPWAGGRFTDTQYF. In nucleotides, the CDR3 is TGCGCCAGCAGCCCCCAGCCCTGGGCGGGAGGCCGATTCACAGATACGCAGTATTTT.

This clonotype was observed many times. The rearrangement uses TRBV2 and TRBJ1-6; TRBD1 agrees at 7 bases. CDR3 size: 14 residues. V dropped 8 bases and J dropped 7; count of bases not matched to a gene: 8. Germline CDR1 SNHLY, CDR2 FYNNEI. The CDR3 coding sequence is TGTGCCAGCTCATCTACGGGACAGAATTCACCCCTCCACTTT. Translated, it gives CASSSTGQNSPLHF.

This clonotype was found many times. The chain employs TRBV29-1 and TRBJ2-7, with D unclear. CDR3 length: 13 amino acids. Trimming left V 8 bases short and J 0 bases short, with 14 bases between. Germline V gene lookup returns CDR1 SQVTM and CDR2 ANQGSEA. The CDR3 reads CSIRPPNSYEQYF. DNA for the CDR3: TGCAGCATCCGACCGCCGAACTCCTACGAGCAGTACTTC.